This TCR beta chain stems from a study of vaccination and CD4 T cells after COVID-19 (dated by TCRdb to the early 2020s). Context from the whole study: SARS-CoV-2 positivity had been established in the convalescent patients by nasal swab PCR, and mild disease was recorded in several of these patients and severe disease in one. Control cultures used a CEFX viral epitope pool as positive control, an HIV-1 Nef peptide pool as negative control, or no peptide. In under 13 COVID-19 convalescent patients and a few infection-naive healthy vaccine recipients, researchers compared the spike-specific CD4+ TCR repertoire from before mRNA vaccination with the repertoire from after. Six males and four females were included in the convalescent cohort, with two Hispanic individuals, seven Caucasians, two Asians and one multiracial person represented. Post-vaccine blood samples were taken a median of approximately 70 days after the second vaccine dose, with a range of roughly 14 to 250 days. Culture stimuli were overlapping spike peptide pools from SARS-CoV-2 and from the common cold coronaviruses HCoV-NL63, HCoV-OC43 and HCoV-229E. Post-COVID blood samples from convalescent patients were collected a median of about 110 days after diagnosis, with a range of about 30 to 170 days. Two doses of either the Pfizer-BioNTech BNT162b2 vaccine (n=8) or the Moderna mRNA-1273 vaccine (n=2) were administered to participants. The full study reports these points: In convalescent patients, a median 86.3% of post-vaccine SARS-CoV-2-reactive clones were detected only after vaccination, and vaccine-specific priming was suggested by this finding. Relatively few convalescent patients were included in the study, and early timepoints after natural infection were not analyzed. Of the vaccine-specific clones found in convalescent patients, nearly all (304 of 307) were mono-reactive for SARS-CoV-2 spike instead of being cross-reactive with common cold coronaviruses. The median number of SARS-CoV-2-reactive clonotypes rose from about 19 after infection to some 37 after vaccination, but the change was not significant.

CDR1 and CDR2 are drawn from the germline V gene: SNHLY, FYNNEI. Here V drops 5 bases and J drops 0 bases, and the junction holds 6 bases not matched to any gene. From its cysteine to its phenylalanine, the CDR3 spans 16 amino acids. The only DNA kept is the CDR3, 48 bases in frame from the first base. Details on this clonotype: Its antigen specificity is not known. No much larger clone is present one base from it, and per-base qualities are unavailable.

Taken with the paper, the label for treatment or condition translates to: approximately nine-day PBMC culture with coronavirus spike peptide pools or control peptides (ViraFEST assay). The ViraFEST assay, used in the study, expanded antigen-specific T cells with peptide pools and then identified the expanded clonotypes through TCR sequencing. The convalescent patients' positive SARS-CoV-2 PCR tests fell between March and December 2020, which was before the Alpha, Beta and Delta variants emerged in the United States. Each well held two million PBMCs cultured with roughly 10 ug/ml peptide pools in IMDM containing around 5% human AB serum and 9.5 to 10 IU/ml IL-2. Half of the culture medium was replaced with fresh IL-2-containing medium on days 3 and 7. Once the cells had been in culture for roughly 10 days, the EasySep CD4+ T cell isolation kit was used to isolate CD4+ T cells by negative selection. Ficoll-Paque Plus gradient centrifugation was used to isolate PBMCs from whole blood, and the isolated PBMCs were then either used fresh or cryopreserved at -140C. Triplicate wells were generally used for each culture condition.

Library creation used PCR. At the Johns Hopkins FTIC core, DNA from the cultured CD4+ T cells underwent TCR sequencing with the Oncomine TCR Beta short-read assay. The QIAamp micro DNA kit was used to extract genomic DNA from the cultured CD4+ T cells. The Oncomine TCR Beta libraries from cultured CD4+ T cells were pooled using unique dual indexes and then sequenced on an Illumina iSeq 100. Per the original workflow: Non-productive sequences were filtered out, and CDR3s that did not start with C, did not end with F or W, or were shorter than 7 amino acids were discarded. The MANAFEST web application was used to identify antigen-specific clonotypes by comparing peptide-stimulated wells against reference wells and other culture wells. Positive clones required FDR below 0.05, an odds ratio above 5, and productive frequency above 0.1% in at least two of three replicate wells. Cross-reactive clonotypes were defined as significantly expanded in both SARS-CoV-2 spike wells and at least one common cold coronavirus spike condition. Levenshtein distances (stringdist) and unrooted phylogenetic trees (ape) in R version 3.6.1 were used to assess CDR3 homology. The raw public data were reprocessed by TCRdb itself: fastp quality trimming at Q25, MiXCR clonotype calling, in-frame beta chains only. Identical CDR3 protein sequences are pooled into one entry, listed with their most common genes and DNA. These V and J calls derive from TCRdb rather than the authors' analysis. Recorded for this sample are roughly 15,000 distinct CDR3 sequences; less than 30% of them occurred a single time. 23% of the sample is held by the ten biggest clonotypes.

Source material: cultured CD4+ T cells from blood. The TCR originated in a human donor with COVID-19. The V and J segments used are TRBV2 and TRBJ1-3; 8 central bases correspond to TRBD1. The CDR3 has the sequence CASSKDRANSGNTIYF. The DNA is as follows: TGTGCCAGCAGTAAGGACAGGGCGAACTCTGGAAACACCATATATTTT.